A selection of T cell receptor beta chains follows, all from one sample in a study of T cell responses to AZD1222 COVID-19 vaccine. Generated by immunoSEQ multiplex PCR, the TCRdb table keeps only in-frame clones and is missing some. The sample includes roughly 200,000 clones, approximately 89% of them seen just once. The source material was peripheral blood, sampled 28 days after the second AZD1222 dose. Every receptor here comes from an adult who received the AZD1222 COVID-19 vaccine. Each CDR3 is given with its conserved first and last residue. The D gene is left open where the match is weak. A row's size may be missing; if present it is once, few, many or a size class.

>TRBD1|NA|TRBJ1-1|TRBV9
CASSGGGGQGATEAFF
TGTGCCAGCAGCGGCGGAGGGGGACAGGGGGCCACTGAAGCTTTCTTT
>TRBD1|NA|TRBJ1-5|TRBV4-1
CASSPDRGQPQHF
TGCGCCAGCAGTCCGGACAGGGGGCAGCCCCAGCATTTT
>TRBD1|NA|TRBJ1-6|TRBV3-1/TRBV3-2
CASSLRGGDRAPPLHF
TGTGCCAGCAGCCTAAGAGGGGGTGACAGGGCCCCACCCCTCCACTTT
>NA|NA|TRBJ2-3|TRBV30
CAWKWRDTQYF
TGTGCCTGGAAGTGGCGGGATACGCAGTATTTT
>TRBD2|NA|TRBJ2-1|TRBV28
CASSLLAGGSRNEQFF
TGTGCCAGCAGTCTACTAGCGGGAGGGTCGCGCAATGAGCAGTTCTTC
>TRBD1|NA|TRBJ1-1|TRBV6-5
CASRPWTGYTEAFF
TGTGCCAGCAGACCGTGGACAGGGTACACTGAAGCTTTCTTT
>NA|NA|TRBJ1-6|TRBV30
CAWSSGRGYNSPLHF
TGTGCCTGGAGTTCGGGACGGGGCTATAATTCACCCCTCCACTTT
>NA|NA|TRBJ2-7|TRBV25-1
CASSWRLGEQYF
TGTGCCAGCAGTTGGAGGTTAGGCGAGCAGTACTTC
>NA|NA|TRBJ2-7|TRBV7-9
CASSPGGASYEQYF
TGTGCCAGCAGCCCAGGCGGGGCCTCCTACGAGCAGTACTTC
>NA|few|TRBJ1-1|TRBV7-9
CASSLEKVTNTEAFF
TGTGCCAGCAGCTTAGAGAAGGTGACGAACACTGAAGCTTTCTTT
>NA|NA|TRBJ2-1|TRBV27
CASTLRGTGVAYNEQFF
TGTGCCAGCACCCTCCGGGGGACGGGAGTAGCGTACAATGAGCAGTTCTTC
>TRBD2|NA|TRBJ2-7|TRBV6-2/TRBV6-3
CASSRGLAGTTYEQYF
TGTGCCAGCAGTCGAGGCCTAGCGGGAACAACCTACGAGCAGTACTTC
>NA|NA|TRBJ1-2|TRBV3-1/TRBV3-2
CASSLAGGAYGYTF
TGTGCCAGCAGCCTAGCTGGGGGTGCCTATGGCTACACCTTC
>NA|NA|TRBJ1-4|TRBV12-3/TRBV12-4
CASSFTEKLFF
TGTGCCAGCAGTTTTACCGAAAAACTGTTTTTT
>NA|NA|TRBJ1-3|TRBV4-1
CASSAFPTAGNTIYF
TGCGCCAGCAGCGCGTTCCCGACAGCCGGAAACACCATATATTTT
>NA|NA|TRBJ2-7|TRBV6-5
CASSYSTSSYEQYF
TGTGCCAGCAGTTATTCCACGTCCTCCTACGAGCAGTACTTC
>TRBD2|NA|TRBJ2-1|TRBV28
CASSPSGRRSYNEQFF
TGTGCCAGCAGTCCTAGCGGGAGGAGGTCCTACAATGAGCAGTTCTTC
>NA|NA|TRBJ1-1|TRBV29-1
CSVEEPRTITEAFF
TGCAGCGTTGAAGAACCCCGGACAATCACTGAAGCTTTCTTT
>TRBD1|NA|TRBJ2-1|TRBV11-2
CASSLDQPGDRGGNEQFF
TGTGCCAGCAGCTTAGATCAGCCAGGGGACAGGGGAGGCAATGAGCAGTTCTTC
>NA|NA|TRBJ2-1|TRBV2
CASSEGPGVSSYNEQFF
TGTGCCAGCAGTGAGGGGCCGGGCGTATCCTCCTACAATGAGCAGTTCTTC
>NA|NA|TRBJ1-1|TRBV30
CAWSGGVSEAFF
TGTGCCTGGAGCGGGGGGGTATCTGAAGCTTTCTTT
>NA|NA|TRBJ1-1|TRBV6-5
CASNLLTPGGTEAFF
TGTGCCAGCAACTTACTGACCCCGGGGGGCACTGAAGCTTTCTTT
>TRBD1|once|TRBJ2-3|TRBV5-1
CASSLANRGRGTDTQYF
TGCGCCAGCAGCTTGGCAAACAGGGGGCGCGGCACAGATACGCAGTATTTT
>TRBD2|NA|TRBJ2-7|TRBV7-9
CASSPSRGGSLHEQYF
TGTGCCAGCAGCCCGTCACGGGGCGGGAGTCTTCACGAGCAGTACTTC
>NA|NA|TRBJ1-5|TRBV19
CASSIGRVGDQPQHF
TGTGCCAGTAGTATTGGCAGGGTGGGAGATCAGCCCCAGCATTTT
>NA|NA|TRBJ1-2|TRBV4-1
CASSSQGTYGYTF
TGCGCCAGCAGCTCCCAGGGGACCTATGGCTACACCTTC
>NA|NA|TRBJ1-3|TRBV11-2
CASSHYRRSSGNTIYF
TGTGCCAGCAGCCACTACCGACGGAGCTCTGGAAACACCATATATTTT
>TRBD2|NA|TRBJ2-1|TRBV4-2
CASSLSGSQVGEQFF
TGTGCCAGCAGCCTTAGCGGGAGTCAAGTCGGTGAGCAGTTCTTC
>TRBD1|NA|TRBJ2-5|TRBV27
CASSTGGWGETQYF
TGTGCCAGCAGCACAGGGGGCTGGGGAGAGACCCAGTACTTC
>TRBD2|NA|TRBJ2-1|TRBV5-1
CASSLGPGRGSSYNEQFF
TGCGCCAGCAGCTTGGGTCCGGGGCGGGGGAGCTCCTACAATGAGCAGTTCTTC
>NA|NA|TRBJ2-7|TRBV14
CASSQEQASSYEQYF
TGTGCCAGCAGCCAAGAACAGGCGAGCTCCTACGAGCAGTACTTC
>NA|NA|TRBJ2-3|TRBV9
CASRRDFTDTQYF
TGTGCCAGCAGAAGGGACTTCACAGATACGCAGTATTTT
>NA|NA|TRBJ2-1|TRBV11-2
CASSLDYLDEQFF
TGTGCCAGCAGCTTAGACTATCTGGATGAGCAGTTCTTC
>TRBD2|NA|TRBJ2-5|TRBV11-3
CASSLASLADSQETQYF
TGTGCCAGCAGCTTAGCGTCCCTAGCGGACTCTCAAGAGACCCAGTACTTC
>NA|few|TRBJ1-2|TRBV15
CATSRSPDSLYGYTF
TGTGCCACCAGCAGATCCCCGGACAGCTTGTATGGCTACACCTTC
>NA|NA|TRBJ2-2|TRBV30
CAWKGLPNTGELFF
TGTGCCTGGAAGGGGCTGCCGAACACCGGGGAGCTGTTTTTT
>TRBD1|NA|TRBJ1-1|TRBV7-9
CASSHRTGMNTEAFF
TGTGCCAGCAGTCACCGGACAGGGATGAACACTGAAGCTTTCTTT
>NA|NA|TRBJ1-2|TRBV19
CASSPRTYGYTF
TGTGCCAGTTCCCCAAGGACCTATGGCTACACCTTC
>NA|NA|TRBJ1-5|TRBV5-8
CATTHPGDIRSNQPQHF
TGTGCCACAACCCACCCCGGGGACATTCGGAGCAATCAGCCCCAGCATTTT
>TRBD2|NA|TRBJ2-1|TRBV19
CASSMSAGLAGRYNEQFF
TGTGCCAGTAGTATGTCTGCTGGGCTAGCGGGTCGCTACAATGAGCAGTTCTTC